The 15 T cell receptor beta chains below were found in one sample sequenced in a study of blood T cell repertoires in COVID-19. Method: immunoSEQ multiplex PCR; TCRdb's copy keeps in-frame clones and lacks some. The repertoire has 150,000 to 200,000 clones, around 80% of them found once; the top ten carry roughly a sixth. Material: PBMCs or T cells enriched from blood (not recorded which). These receptors all stem from a woman aged 45-65 years with acute COVID-19.

In DNA form, the CDR3 reads TGTGCCAGCAGCTTCCAGTTCTATTGGACAGGGTCTGGAAACACCATATATTTT. Amino acids: CASSFQFYWTGSGNTIYF. The chain links TRBV3-1 (or the pseudogene TRBV3-2) to TRBJ1-3; 8 positions match TRBD1. The length of the CDR3 is 18 residues. V shed 5 bases, J shed 1 base, and the junction held 13 bases outside the gene matches. Germline CDR1 LGHDT, CDR2 YNNKEL (reference sequence).

V usage is TRBV13 and J usage is TRBJ2-4; 9 bases map to TRBD2. Germline values: CDR1 PRHDT, CDR2 FYEKMQ (reference sequence). With V trimmed by 0 bases and J by 2 bases, 2 bases remained unmatched. This CDR3 is 16 amino acids long. CDR3 DNA sequence: TGTGCCAGCAGCTTAGGGCGGGGGGGAACCAAAAACATTCAGTACTTC. Amino acids: CASSLGRGGTKNIQYF.

The chain is built from TRBV19 and TRBJ1-1; D is perhaps TRBD1 (5 bases). CDR3 length equals 18 residues. The V gene's germline CDR1 is LNHDA and CDR2 SQIVND (reference sequence). The V gene lost 11 bases and the J gene lost 0 bases, with 28 bases spanning the gap. The CDR3 nucleotides read TGTGCCTCCTATCGCCGGGGGATTGACCCACGGATGAACACTGAAGCTTTCTTT. The encoded protein is CASYRRGIDPRMNTEAFF.

This clone has only a few counts. The genes are TRBV3-1 (or the pseudogene TRBV3-2) and TRBJ1-2, with 7 bases aligning to TRBD1. V was clipped by 2 bases and J by 8 bases; unmatched bases: 8. This CDR3 has 14 amino acids. Germline V gene lookup returns CDR1 LGHDT and CDR2 YNNKEL (reference sequence). The CDR3 region is CASSQHTGDRGYTF. The CDR3 coding sequence is TGTGCCAGCAGCCAACACACAGGGGATAGGGGCTACACCTTC.

This sequence joins TRBV6-5 and TRBJ1-2, with 8 bases matching TRBD1. Germline-derived CDR1 and CDR2 are MNHEY and SVGAGI. The CDR3 is 15 amino acids. Losses at the gene ends were 4 bases for V and 3 bases for J; bases not matched to a gene: 7. CDR3 DNA sequence: TGTGCCAGCAGTTTCCGGACAGGGTCCTACTATGGCTACACCTTC. Amino acids: CASSFRTGSYYGYTF.

The V call is TRBV5-1, the J call TRBJ1-4; D might be TRBD1 (5 bases). The CDR3 is 14 residues long. The germline V and J ends were trimmed by 2 bases and 8 bases, with 13 bases remaining between them. CDR1 and CDR2 (germline): SGHRS, YFSETQ. In nucleotides, the CDR3 is TGCGCCAGCAGCTTTGGGATGGCAGGGGAAAAACTGTTTTTT. It translates to CASSFGMAGEKLFF.

This clone was counted once. The chain recombines TRBV5-1 with TRBJ1-1; D remains ambiguous. The CDR3 extends over 14 amino acids. From germline, CDR1 is SGHRS and CDR2 YFSETQ. V was cut by 4 bases and J by 0 bases, with 10 bases left in between. The CDR3 coding sequence is TGCGCCAGCAGCGGTCAACAAATGAACACTGAAGCTTTCTTT. It yields the protein CASSGQQMNTEAFF.

DNA for the CDR3: TGTGCCAGCAGCTCCTCATTAGATCCCGGGGAGCTGTTTTTT. Encoded protein: CASSSSLDPGELFF. J is TRBJ2-2 and V is TRBV5-4; D is ambiguous. The V gene's germline CDR1 is SGHNT and CDR2 YYREEE (reference sequence). V was clipped by 3 bases and J by 6 bases, with 12 bases between them. The CDR3 runs to 14 residues.

At least ten counts were recorded for this clone. The genes are TRBV7-2 and TRBJ1-3; TRBD1 matches at 7 bases. The ends lost 7 bases at V and 4 bases at J; junction bases unmatched: 7. The CDR3 is 14 amino acids. The germline V gene encodes CDR1 SGHTA and CDR2 FQGNSA. The CDR3 coding sequence is TGTGCCAGCATGTCCAGGGGGGCCGGAAACACCATATATTTT. Protein: CASMSRGAGNTIYF.

There are a few counts of this clone. The chain carries TRBV7-8 and TRBJ2-5; TRBD1 is a possible D gene (5 bases). The CDR3 spans 14 residues. Per the germline V gene, CDR1 is SGHVS and CDR2 is FQNEAQ. Trimming shortened V by 5 bases and J by 5 bases, and 15 bases separated the two germline ends. CDR3 nucleotides: TGTGCCAGCAGCCCTGGGCACAGGATGGAGACCCAGTACTTC. Amino acid sequence: CASSPGHRMETQYF.

The chain carries TRBV29-1 and TRBJ2-5; the D gene is possibly TRBD2 (6 bases). Trimming removed 5 bases at V and 4 bases at J, with 8 bases between. There are 11 residues in the CDR3. From germline, CDR1 is SQVTM and CDR2 ANQGSEA. The DNA for the CDR3 is TGCAGCGTTCCCGGGGGAGAGACCCAGTACTTC. Its protein is CSVPGGETQYF.

This chain links TRBV28 with TRBJ2-1; D unclear. Germline CDR1 and CDR2: MDHEN and SYDVKM. V lost 5 bases and J 7 bases, leaving 15 bases between the germline ends. CDR3 length: 14 amino acids. The CDR3, as DNA: TGTGCCAGCAGTCCGACCCCCACCGGGAATGAGCAGTTCTTC. It translates to CASSPTPTGNEQFF.

The genes are TRBV5-1 and TRBJ2-5, with TRBD1 matching over 8 bases. Germline-derived CDR1 and CDR2 are SGHRS and YFSETQ. The CDR3 loop spans 13 amino acids. With 3 bases clipped from V and 5 bases from J, the junction kept 3 bases outside the gene matches. For the CDR3, the DNA is TGCGCCAGCAGCTCGGGACAGGACGAGACCCAGTACTTC. It is translated as CASSSGQDETQYF.

The V gene is TRBV28, the J gene TRBJ1-2; 10 bases are a match to TRBD1. V trimming: 4 bases; J trimming: 6 bases; junction bases outside the gene matches: 5. This CDR3 region has 14 residues. The V gene's germline CDR1 is MDHEN and CDR2 SYDVKM. The CDR3: CASSSLGQGDGYTF. CDR3 nucleotide sequence: TGTGCCAGCAGTTCCCTCGGACAGGGGGATGGCTACACCTTC.

J is TRBJ1-6 and V is TRBV19, with 8 positions matching TRBD1. CDR3 length: 16 amino acids. The germline CDR1 and CDR2 sequences are LNHDA and SQIVND (reference sequence). The V gene end was trimmed by 5 bases and the J gene end by 7 bases; junction bases not matched to a gene: 10. CDR3 nucleotide sequence: TGTGCCAGTAGTCCCGTCGGACAGGGATGGAATTCACCCCTCCACTTT. It codes for CASSPVGQGWNSPLHF.